This TCR beta chain comes out of a study of cytomegalovirus exposure and HLA in healthy donors. About the research overall: The use of the same platform for the roughly 130 validation repertoires and the 550 to 850 first-cohort repertoires was reported by a later analysis.

This clone has only a few counts. Antigen: not known. Study-wide findings and caveats: Later, an analysis found that TCR clusters from the first cohort tended to co-occur in the roughly 120 validation repertoires.

The assay was immunoSEQ multiplex PCR, and TCRdb's table has in-frame clones only and misses some. The sample consists of 100,000 or so clones, around 85% of them appearing once. The J segment lost 2 bases and the V segment lost 4 bases, leaving 2 bases of the junction unmatched. This CDR3 has 14 residues. The germline V gene encodes CDR1 LGHNA and CDR2 YSLEER. The sequence came from a young woman in good health and CMV-seronegative. The chain carries TRBV4-3 and TRBJ2-7; 10 nucleotides match TRBD1. Sequenced material: PBMCs. As DNA, the CDR3 is TGCGCCAGCAGCCTCGACAGGGGGCCCTACGAGCAGTACTTC. This codes for CASSLDRGPYEQYF.